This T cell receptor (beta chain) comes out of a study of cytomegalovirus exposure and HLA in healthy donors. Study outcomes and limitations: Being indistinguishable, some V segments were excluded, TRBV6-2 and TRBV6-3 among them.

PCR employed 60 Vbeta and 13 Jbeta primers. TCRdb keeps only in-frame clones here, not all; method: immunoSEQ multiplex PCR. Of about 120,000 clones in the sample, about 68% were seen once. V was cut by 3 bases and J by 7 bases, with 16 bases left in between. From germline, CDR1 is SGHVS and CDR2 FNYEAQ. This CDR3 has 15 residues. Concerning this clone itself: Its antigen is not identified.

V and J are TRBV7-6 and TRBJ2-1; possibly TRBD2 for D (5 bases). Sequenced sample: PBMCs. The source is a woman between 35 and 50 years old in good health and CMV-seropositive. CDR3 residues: CASSFYPSGENEQFF. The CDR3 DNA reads TGTGCCAGCAGCTTTTACCCCTCCGGGGAGAATGAGCAGTTCTTC.